This T cell receptor beta chain appears in the sequencing data of a study of cytomegalovirus exposure and HLA in healthy donors. Overall study: An early release of data contained approximately 80 million unique TCRs, which came from HLA-typed donors.

Germline values: CDR1 MDHEN, CDR2 SYDVKM. Between the trimmed V and J ends, which lost 4 bases and 5 bases, there was a span of 17 bases. This CDR3 is built from 15 residues. PCR was performed using 60 Vbeta and 13 Jbeta primers. The data were produced by immunoSEQ multiplex PCR, yet TCRdb's version contains in-frame clones alone and is incomplete. The sample consists of over 130,000 clones, approximately 72% of them appearing once. This clone appeared a few times. Antigen: not known. Notes on the study in general: Common viral pathogens seemed to be connected with several of the most significant clusters, according to a later analysis. Indistinguishability led to the exclusion of some V segments, TRBV6-2 and TRBV6-3 included. The study reported that TCR beta sequences accurately predicted HLA-A and HLA-B alleles in most subjects.

The TCR sequence derives from a woman aged 55-70 years in good health and CMV-seronegative. The rearrangement joins TRBV28 to TRBJ2-5; the D is unclear. The material sequenced was PBMCs. The chain's CDR3 is CASSSTARSRETQYF. CDR3 in DNA: TGTGCCAGCAGTTCTACCGCGAGGTCCCGCGAGACCCAGTACTTC.